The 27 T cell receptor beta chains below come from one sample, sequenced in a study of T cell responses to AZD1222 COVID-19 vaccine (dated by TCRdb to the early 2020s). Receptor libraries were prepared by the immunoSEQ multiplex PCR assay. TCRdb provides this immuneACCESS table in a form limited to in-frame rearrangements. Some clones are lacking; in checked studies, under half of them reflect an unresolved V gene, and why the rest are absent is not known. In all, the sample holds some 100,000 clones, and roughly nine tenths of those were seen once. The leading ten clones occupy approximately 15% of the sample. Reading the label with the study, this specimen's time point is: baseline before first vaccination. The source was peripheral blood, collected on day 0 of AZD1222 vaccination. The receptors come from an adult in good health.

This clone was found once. CDR3 nucleotides: TGTGCCAGCAGCCAAGGGCCGGTTTCGAACCAGCCCCAGCATTTT. The encoded protein is CASSQGPVSNQPQHF. The V and J genes are TRBV3-1 (or the pseudogene TRBV3-2) and TRBJ1-5; unclear D gene. Trimming removed 1 base from V and 7 bases from J, with 14 bases in between. Germline V gene sequence: CDR1 LGHDT, CDR2 YNNKEL (reference sequence). This CDR3 comprises 15 residues.

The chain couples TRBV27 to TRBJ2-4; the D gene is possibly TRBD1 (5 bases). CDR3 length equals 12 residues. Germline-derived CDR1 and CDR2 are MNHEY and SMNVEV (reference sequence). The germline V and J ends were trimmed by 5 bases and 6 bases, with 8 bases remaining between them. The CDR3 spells CASSAQGNIQYF. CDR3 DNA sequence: TGTGCCAGCAGTGCCCAGGGAAACATTCAGTACTTC.

Here the CDR3 reads CASSGGQGTDTQYF. The CDR3 coding sequence is TGCGCCAGCAGCGGCGGACAAGGCACAGATACGCAGTATTTT. The rearrangement links TRBV5-1 to TRBJ2-3; a possible D gene is TRBD1 (5 bases). V lost 4 bases and J 1 base, leaving 10 bases between the germline ends. CDR1 and CDR2 from the germline V gene are SGHRS and YFSETQ. This CDR3 contains 14 residues.

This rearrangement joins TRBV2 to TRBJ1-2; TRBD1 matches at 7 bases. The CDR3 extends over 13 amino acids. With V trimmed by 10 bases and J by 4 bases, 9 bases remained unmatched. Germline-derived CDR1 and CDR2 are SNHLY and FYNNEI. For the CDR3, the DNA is TGTGCCACCGAACGGGGGACAGCCTATGGCTACACCTTC. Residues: CATERGTAYGYTF.

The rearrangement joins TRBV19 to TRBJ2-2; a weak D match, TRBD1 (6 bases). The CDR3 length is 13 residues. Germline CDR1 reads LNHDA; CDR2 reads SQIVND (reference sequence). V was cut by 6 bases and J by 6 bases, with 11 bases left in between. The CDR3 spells CASSQGPAGELFF. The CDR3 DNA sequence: TGTGCCAGTAGCCAGGGGCCGGCCGGGGAGCTGTTTTTT.

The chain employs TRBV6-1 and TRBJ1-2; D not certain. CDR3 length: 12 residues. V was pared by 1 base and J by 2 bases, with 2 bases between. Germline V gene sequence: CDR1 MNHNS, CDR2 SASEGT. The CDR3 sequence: CASSEVNYGYTF. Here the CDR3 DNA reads TGTGCCAGCAGTGAAGTGAACTATGGCTACACCTTC.

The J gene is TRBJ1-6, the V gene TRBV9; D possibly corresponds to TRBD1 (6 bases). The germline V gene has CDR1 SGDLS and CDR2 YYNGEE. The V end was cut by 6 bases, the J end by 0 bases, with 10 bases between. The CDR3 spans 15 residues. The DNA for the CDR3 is TGTGCCAGCACCACAGGGAGCTCCTATAATTCACCCCTCCACTTT. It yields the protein CASTTGSSYNSPLHF.

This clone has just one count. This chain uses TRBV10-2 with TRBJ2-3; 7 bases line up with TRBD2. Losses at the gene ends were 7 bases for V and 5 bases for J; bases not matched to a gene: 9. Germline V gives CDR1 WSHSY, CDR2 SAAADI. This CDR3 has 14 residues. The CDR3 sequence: CASTGWGGGDTQYF. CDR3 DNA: TGCGCCAGCACTGGCTGGGGGGGAGGAGATACGCAGTATTTT.

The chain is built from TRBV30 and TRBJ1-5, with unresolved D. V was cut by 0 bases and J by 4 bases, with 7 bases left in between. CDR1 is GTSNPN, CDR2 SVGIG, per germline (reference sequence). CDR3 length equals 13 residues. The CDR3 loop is CAWSVTRNQPQHF. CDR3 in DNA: TGTGCCTGGAGTGTAACTCGGAATCAGCCCCAGCATTTT. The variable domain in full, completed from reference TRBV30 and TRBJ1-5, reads SQTIHQWPATLVQPVGSPLSLECTVEGTSNPNLYWYRQAAGRGLQLLFYSVGIGQISSEVPQNLSASRPQDRQFILSSKKLLLSDSGFYLCAWSVTRNQPQHFGDGTRLSIL.

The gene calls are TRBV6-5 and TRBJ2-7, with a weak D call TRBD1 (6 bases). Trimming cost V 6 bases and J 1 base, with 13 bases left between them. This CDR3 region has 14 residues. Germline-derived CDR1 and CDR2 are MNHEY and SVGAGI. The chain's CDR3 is CASRGLTGSYEQYF. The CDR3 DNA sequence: TGTGCCAGCAGAGGACTTACAGGGTCCTACGAGCAGTACTTC.

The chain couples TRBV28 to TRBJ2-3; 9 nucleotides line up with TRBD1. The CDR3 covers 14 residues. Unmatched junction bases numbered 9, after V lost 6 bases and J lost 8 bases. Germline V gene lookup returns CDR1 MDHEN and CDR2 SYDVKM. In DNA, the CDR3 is TGTGCCAGCAGCCGGACAGGGGTCGAGGGTACGCAGTATTTT. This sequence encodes CASSRTGVEGTQYF.

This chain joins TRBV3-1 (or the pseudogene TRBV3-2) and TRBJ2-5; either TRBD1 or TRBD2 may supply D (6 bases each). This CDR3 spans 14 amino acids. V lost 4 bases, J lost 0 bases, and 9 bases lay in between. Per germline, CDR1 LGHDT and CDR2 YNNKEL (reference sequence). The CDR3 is CASSRRGYQETQYF. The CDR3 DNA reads TGTGCCAGCAGCCGGAGGGGGTACCAAGAGACCCAGTACTTC.

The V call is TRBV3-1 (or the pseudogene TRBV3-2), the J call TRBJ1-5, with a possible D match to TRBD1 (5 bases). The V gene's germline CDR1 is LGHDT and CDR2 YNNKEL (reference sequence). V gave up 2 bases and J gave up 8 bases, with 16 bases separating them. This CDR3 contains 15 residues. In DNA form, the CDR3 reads TGTGCCAGCAGCCAACATCCGGGACTTGAGAAGCCCCAGCATTTT. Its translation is CASSQHPGLEKPQHF.

CDR3 bases: TGTGCAAGTCGCTTAACCCGGACAGGGGGGGCAGATACGCAGTATTTT. This codes for CASRLTRTGGADTQYF. The genes are TRBV12-2 and TRBJ2-3; the table assigns TRBD1, which was not confirmed against the DNA. TRBV12-2 is a recognized pseudogene. CDR3 length equals 16 residues.

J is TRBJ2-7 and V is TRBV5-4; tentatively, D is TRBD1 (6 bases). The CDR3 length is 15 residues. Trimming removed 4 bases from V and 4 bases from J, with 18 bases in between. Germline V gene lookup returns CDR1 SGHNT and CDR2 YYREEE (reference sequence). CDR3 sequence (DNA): TGTGCCAGCAGCCACCAAGGGGGTGGACCTTACGAGCAGTACTTC. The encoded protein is CASSHQGGGPYEQYF.

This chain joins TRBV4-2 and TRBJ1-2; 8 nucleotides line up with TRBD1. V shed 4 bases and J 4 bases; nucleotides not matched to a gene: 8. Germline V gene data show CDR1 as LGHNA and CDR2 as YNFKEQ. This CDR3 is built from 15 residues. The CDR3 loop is CASSPSRGLIYGYTF. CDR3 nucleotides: TGTGCCAGCAGCCCTTCCAGGGGGCTGATCTATGGCTACACCTTC.

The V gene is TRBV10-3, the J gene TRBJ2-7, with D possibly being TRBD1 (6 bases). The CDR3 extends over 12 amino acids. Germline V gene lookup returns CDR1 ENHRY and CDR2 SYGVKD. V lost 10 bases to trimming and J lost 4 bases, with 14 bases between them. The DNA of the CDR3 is TGTGCCACCTGGACCCAGGGGTACGAGCAGTACTTC. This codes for CATWTQGYEQYF.

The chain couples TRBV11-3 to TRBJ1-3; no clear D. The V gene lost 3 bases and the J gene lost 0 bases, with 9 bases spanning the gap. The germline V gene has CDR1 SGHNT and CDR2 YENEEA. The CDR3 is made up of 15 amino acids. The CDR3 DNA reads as TGTGCCAGCAGCTTGCAGAGCCTCTCTGGAAACACCATATATTTT. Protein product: CASSLQSLSGNTIYF.

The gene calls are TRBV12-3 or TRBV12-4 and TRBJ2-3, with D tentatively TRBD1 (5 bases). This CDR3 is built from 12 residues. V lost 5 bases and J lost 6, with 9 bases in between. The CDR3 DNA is TGTGCCAGCAGTCTGGACATCGATACGCAGTATTTT. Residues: CASSLDIDTQYF.

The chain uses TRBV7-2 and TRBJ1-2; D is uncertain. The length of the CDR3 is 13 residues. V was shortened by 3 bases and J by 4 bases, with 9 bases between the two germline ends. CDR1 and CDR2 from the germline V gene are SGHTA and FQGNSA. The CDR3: CASSLGGFYGYTF. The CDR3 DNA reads TGTGCCAGCAGCTTGGGCGGATTCTATGGCTACACCTTC.

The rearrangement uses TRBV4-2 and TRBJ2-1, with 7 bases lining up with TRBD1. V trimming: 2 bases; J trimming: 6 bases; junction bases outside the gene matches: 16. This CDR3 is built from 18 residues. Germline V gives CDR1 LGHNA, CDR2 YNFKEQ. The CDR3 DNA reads TGTGCCAGCAGCCAACCAACCCGTCGTGAGGGGGCGGGCAATGAGCAGTTCTTC. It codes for CASSQPTRREGAGNEQFF.

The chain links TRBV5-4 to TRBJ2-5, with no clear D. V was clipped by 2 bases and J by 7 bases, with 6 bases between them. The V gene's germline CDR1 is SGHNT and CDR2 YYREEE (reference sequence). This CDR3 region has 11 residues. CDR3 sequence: CASSLSGTQYF. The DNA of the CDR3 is TGTGCCAGCAGCTTATCAGGGACCCAGTACTTC.

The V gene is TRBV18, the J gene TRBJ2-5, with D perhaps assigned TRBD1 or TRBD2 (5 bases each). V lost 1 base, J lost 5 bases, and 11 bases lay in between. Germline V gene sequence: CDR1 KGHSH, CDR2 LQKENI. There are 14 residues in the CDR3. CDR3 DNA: TGTGCCAGCTCACCACGAGGGGTCACCGAGACCCAGTACTTC. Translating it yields CASSPRGVTETQYF.

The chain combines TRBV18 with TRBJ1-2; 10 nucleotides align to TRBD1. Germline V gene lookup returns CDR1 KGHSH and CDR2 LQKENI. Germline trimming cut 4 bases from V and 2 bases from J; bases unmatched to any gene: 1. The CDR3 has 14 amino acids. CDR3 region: CASSRDRGNYGYTF. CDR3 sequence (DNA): TGTGCCAGCTCACGGGACAGGGGAAACTATGGCTACACCTTC. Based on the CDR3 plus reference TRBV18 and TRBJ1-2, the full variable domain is NAGVMQNPRHLVRRRGQEARLRCSPMKGHSHVYWYRQLPEEGLKFMVYLQKENIIDESGMPKERFSAEFPKEGPSILRIQQVVRGDSAAYFCASSRDRGNYGYTFGSGTRLTVV.

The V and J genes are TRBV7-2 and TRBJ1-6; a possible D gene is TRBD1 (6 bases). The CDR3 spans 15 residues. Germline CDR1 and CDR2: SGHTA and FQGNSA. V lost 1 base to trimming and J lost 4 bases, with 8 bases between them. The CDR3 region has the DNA TGTGCCAGCAGCTTAGGGGGGACATATAATTCACCCCTCCACTTT. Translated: CASSLGGTYNSPLHF.

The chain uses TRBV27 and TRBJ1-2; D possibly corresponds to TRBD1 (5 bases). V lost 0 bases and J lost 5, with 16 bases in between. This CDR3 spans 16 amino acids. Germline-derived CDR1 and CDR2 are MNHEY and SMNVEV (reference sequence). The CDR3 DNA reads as TGTGCCAGCAGTTTATCGCCGGTGGCAGGGCTTTATGGCTACACCTTC. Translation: CASSLSPVAGLYGYTF.

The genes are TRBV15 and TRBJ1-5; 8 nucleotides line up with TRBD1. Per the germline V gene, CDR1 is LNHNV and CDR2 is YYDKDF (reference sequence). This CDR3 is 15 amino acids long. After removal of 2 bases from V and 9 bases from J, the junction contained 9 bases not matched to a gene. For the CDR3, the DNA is TGTGCCACCAGCAGAAGTGACAGGGGTGTCGGGCCCCAGCATTTT. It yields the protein CATSRSDRGVGPQHF.